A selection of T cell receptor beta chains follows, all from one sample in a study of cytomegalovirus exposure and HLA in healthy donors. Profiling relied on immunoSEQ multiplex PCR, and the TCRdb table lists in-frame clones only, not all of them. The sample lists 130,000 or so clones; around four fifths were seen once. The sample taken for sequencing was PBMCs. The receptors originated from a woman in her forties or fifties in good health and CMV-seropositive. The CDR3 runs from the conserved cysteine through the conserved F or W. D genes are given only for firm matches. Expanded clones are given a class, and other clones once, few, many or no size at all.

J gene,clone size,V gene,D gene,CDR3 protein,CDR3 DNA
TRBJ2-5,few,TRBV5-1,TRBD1,CASSSLGQGALETQYF,TGCGCCAGCAGCTCCCTAGGACAGGGGGCGCTAGAGACCCAGTACTTC
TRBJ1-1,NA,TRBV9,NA,CASSVVGGGNTEAFF,TGTGCCAGCAGCGTAGTGGGCGGGGGGAACACTGAAGCTTTCTTT
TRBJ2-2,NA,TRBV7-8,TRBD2,CASSNGLAGANTGELFF,TGTGCCAGCAGCAATGGACTAGCGGGAGCGAACACCGGGGAGCTGTTTTTT
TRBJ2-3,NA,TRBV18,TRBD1,CASSPGQGAKDTQYF,TGTGCCAGCTCACCAGGACAGGGGGCGAAAGATACGCAGTATTTT
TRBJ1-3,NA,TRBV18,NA,CASSQGLTGTGNTIYF,TGTGCCAGCTCACAAGGGCTAACAGGGACTGGAAACACCATATATTTT
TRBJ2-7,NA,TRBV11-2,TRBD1,CASSDSPGQQYYEQYF,TGTGCCAGCAGCGACTCTCCGGGACAGCAATACTACGAGCAGTACTTC
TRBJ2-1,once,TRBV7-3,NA,CASSSEGGEYEQFF,TGTGCCAGCAGCTCAGAGGGCGGGGAGTATGAGCAGTTCTTC
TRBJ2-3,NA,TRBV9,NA,CASSVGGEPSTDTQYF,TGTGCCAGCAGCGTAGGGGGGGAACCTAGCACAGATACGCAGTATTTT
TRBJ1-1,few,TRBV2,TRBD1,CASTLTGGTEAFF,TGTGCCAGCACCTTGACAGGGGGCACTGAAGCTTTCTTT
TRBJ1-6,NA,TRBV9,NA,CASSVDGARDSPLHF,TGTGCCAGCAGCGTAGATGGGGCCAGAGATTCACCCCTCCACTTT
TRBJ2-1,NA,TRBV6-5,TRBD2,CASSSTSPYNEQFF,TGTGCCAGCAGTTCGACTAGCCCTTACAATGAGCAGTTCTTC
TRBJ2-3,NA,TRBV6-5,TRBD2,CASSTRLAGSDTQYF,TGTGCCAGCAGTACCCGACTAGCGGGGTCAGATACGCAGTATTTT
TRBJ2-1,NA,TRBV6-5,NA,CASSYDRYNEQFF,TGTGCCAGCAGTTACGACAGATACAATGAGCAGTTCTTC
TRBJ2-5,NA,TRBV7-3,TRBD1,CASSLQGALSETQYF,TGTGCCAGCAGCTTACAGGGGGCGTTATCGGAGACCCAGTACTTC
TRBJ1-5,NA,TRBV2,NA,CASSERGRGPQHF,TGTGCCAGCAGTGAAAGGGGCAGGGGGCCCCAGCATTTT
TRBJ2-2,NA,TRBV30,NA,CAWGGGANTGELFF,TGTGCCTGGGGAGGGGGGGCGAACACCGGGGAGCTGTTTTTT
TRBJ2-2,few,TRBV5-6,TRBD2,CASSLGLAYFTGELFF,TGTGCCAGCAGCTTGGGACTAGCTTACTTCACCGGGGAGCTGTTTTTT
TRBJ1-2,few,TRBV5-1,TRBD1,CASSVGQALGDGYTF,TGCGCCAGCAGCGTGGGACAGGCTTTGGGGGATGGCTACACCTTC
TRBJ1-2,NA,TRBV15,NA,CATSRDWEGGKDGYTF,TGTGCCACCAGCAGAGATTGGGAGGGGGGCAAGGATGGCTACACCTTC
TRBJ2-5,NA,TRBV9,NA,CASSPGGKGGLGQETQYF,TGTGCCAGCAGCCCGGGAGGCAAGGGGGGCTTGGGACAAGAGACCCAGTACTTC
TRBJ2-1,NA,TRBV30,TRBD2,CAWTRTSGYNEQFF,TGTGCCTGGACCCGGACTAGCGGGTACAATGAGCAGTTCTTC
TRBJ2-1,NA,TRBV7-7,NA,CASSLTAYNEQFF,TGTGCTAGCAGCTTAACAGCTTACAATGAGCAGTTCTTC
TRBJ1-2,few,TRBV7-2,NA,CASSFGGNYGYTF,TGTGCCAGCAGCTTCGGGGGGAACTATGGCTACACCTTC
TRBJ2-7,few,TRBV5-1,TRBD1,CASSWARGQASSYEQYF,TGCGCCAGCAGCTGGGCGAGGGGGCAGGCGAGCTCCTACGAGCAGTACTTC